The clone carrying this T cell receptor beta chain was seen just once. Its antigen is not known. TCRdb fed the reads into MiXCR, producing one record per CDR3 protein. This repertoire shows fewer than 850,000 distinct CDR3 sequences, just under 30% found once; its top ten account for less than 15%. The source of the sample is a study of T cell repertoires in cytomegalovirus infection. On the study more broadly: CMV epitopes in the study were HLA-C-restricted (recently identified) and HLA-B-restricted (well studied). Study results and caveats: HLA-C-restricted CMV clonotypes gave the most frequent clonotype in two of eight donors.

V shed 2 bases and J shed 0 bases, with 11 bases lying between them. The CDR3 is 14 residues long. CDR1 is DFQATT and CDR2 is SNEGSKA in the germline V gene (reference sequence). The clonotype comes from a human donor in good health (CMV status not recorded). Some clones in this sample may be carry-over from other donors' samples. This chain connects TRBV20-1 to TRBJ2-7; TRBD1 might be the D (5 bases). Sequenced here: cultured CD8+ T cells from PBMCs, sampled from culture after CMV antigen stimulation. CDR3 bases: TGCAGTGCTAGAAACAGGTATAGCTCCTACGAGCAGTACGTC. This sequence encodes CSARNRYSSYEQYV.